This paragraph covers one TCR beta chain sequence. Random hexamers were used to reverse transcribe an amount of about 0.45 to 1 ug RNA. Each CDR3 protein is one row after TCRdb ran MiXCR on the immunoSEQ multiplex PCR reads. Of about 300,000 distinct CDR3 sequences in the sample, under 95% were seen once. FACS enriched CD8+ TEMRA cells, while bulk CD8+ and CD4+ were negatively isolated. The sample originates from a study of CD8 T cells in Susac syndrome. V was shortened by 0 bases and J by 4 bases, with 6 bases between the two germline ends. The CDR3 totals 12 residues. Germline V gives CDR1 DFQATT, CDR2 SNEGSKA (reference sequence).

The rearrangement uses TRBV20-1 and TRBJ1-2; D may be TRBD1 (5 bases). Material: CD4+ T cells from PBMCs. The receptor comes from a human donor with multiple sclerosis. The CDR3 DNA reads TGCAGTGCTAGAGAGGGACCCTATGGCTACACCTTC. It codes for CSAREGPYGYTF.